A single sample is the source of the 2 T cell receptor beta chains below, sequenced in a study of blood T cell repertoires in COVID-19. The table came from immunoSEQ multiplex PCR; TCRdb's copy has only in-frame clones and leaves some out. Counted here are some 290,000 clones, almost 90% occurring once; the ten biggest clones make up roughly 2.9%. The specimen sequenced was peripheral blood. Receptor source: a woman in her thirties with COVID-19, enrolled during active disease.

CDR3 DNA sequence: TGTGCCAGCAGTTCCACCGGGACAGGGTTGTACGAGCAGTACTTC. The encoded protein is CASSSTGTGLYEQYF. This chain links TRBV27 with TRBJ2-7; TRBD1 agrees at 9 bases. With V trimmed by 4 bases and J by 4 bases, 8 bases remained unmatched. This CDR3 comprises 15 residues. Germline-derived CDR1 and CDR2 are MNHEY and SMNVEV (reference sequence).

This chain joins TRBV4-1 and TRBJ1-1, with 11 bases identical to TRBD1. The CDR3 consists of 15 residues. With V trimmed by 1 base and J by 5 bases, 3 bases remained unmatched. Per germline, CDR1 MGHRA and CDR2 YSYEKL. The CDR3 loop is CASSQGTGGLTEAFF. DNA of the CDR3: TGCGCCAGCAGCCAAGGGACAGGGGGCTTGACTGAAGCTTTCTTT.